A selection of T cell receptor beta chains follows, all from one sample in a study of blood T cells in healthy people across ages. TCRdb re-called the 5' RACE reads through MiXCR, storing one row per CDR3 protein. The top ten hold roughly 12% of the sample, which has 650,000 or so distinct CDR3 sequences, under 65% seen once. Specimen: blood. The source of these receptors is a woman aged 80 or over in good health. CDR3s include the opening cysteine and the closing phenylalanine or tryptophan. Each record gives: J gene, V gene, D gene, clone size, CDR3 DNA, CDR3 protein. A D gene is named only where the DNA matches it firmly. Some rows mark clone size as missing; the rest say once, few, many or name a class of expanded clone.

j_call: TRBJ2-1; v_call: TRBV5-1; d_call: TRBD2; clone_size: few; cdr3_nt: TGCGCCAGCAGCGGACTAGCGGGAGGGCCCAATGAGCAGTTCTTC; cdr3_aa: CASSGLAGGPNEQFF
j_call: TRBJ2-1; v_call: TRBV3-1; d_call: -; clone_size: -; cdr3_nt: TGTGCCAGCAGCCAAGGCCAGGGAGGCGATGAGCAGTTCTTC; cdr3_aa: CASSQGQGGDEQFF
j_call: TRBJ2-2; v_call: TRBV2; d_call: TRBD2; clone_size: -; cdr3_nt: TGTGCCAGCAGCTTGACTAGCGGGAGTTCGGGGGAGCTGTTTTTT; cdr3_aa: CASSLTSGSSGELFF
j_call: TRBJ2-1; v_call: TRBV4-2; d_call: -; clone_size: -; cdr3_nt: TGTGCCAGCAGCCAAGGACCCATGCGGGAGCAGTTCTTC; cdr3_aa: CASSQGPMREQFF
j_call: TRBJ1-5; v_call: TRBV7-9; d_call: -; clone_size: -; cdr3_nt: TGTGCCAGCAGCTTAGAGGGCCGGAGCAATCAGCCCCAGCATTTT; cdr3_aa: CASSLEGRSNQPQHF
j_call: TRBJ2-7; v_call: TRBV4-3; d_call: TRBD2; clone_size: -; cdr3_nt: TGCGCCAGCAGCCAAGATTGGGGACTAGCTGGGGAGCAGTACTTC; cdr3_aa: CASSQDWGLAGEQYF
j_call: TRBJ2-4; v_call: TRBV7-2; d_call: -; clone_size: -; cdr3_nt: TGTGCCAGCAGCGCTAGGGACGGAGGGTTACTAGCCAAAAACATTCAGTACTTC; cdr3_aa: CASSARDGGLLAKNIQYF
j_call: TRBJ1-6; v_call: TRBV12-3/TRBV12-4; d_call: -; clone_size: many; cdr3_nt: TGTGCCAGCAGTTTGGACGTAGCGAATTCACCCCTCCACTTT; cdr3_aa: CASSLDVANSPLHF
j_call: TRBJ2-7; v_call: TRBV20-1; d_call: -; clone_size: -; cdr3_nt: TGCAGTGCTAGAGAGGGTAGCGACTACGAGCAGTACTTC; cdr3_aa: CSAREGSDYEQYF
j_call: TRBJ2-5; v_call: TRBV5-1; d_call: TRBD2; clone_size: once; cdr3_nt: TGCGCCAGCAGCTTGGGAGCGCTAGCGGGAGGCCAGACCCAGTACTTC; cdr3_aa: CASSLGALAGGQTQYF
j_call: TRBJ2-3; v_call: TRBV6-5; d_call: -; clone_size: many; cdr3_nt: TGTGCCAGCAGTTCATCTATGGATACGCAGTATTTT; cdr3_aa: CASSSSMDTQYF
j_call: TRBJ1-6; v_call: TRBV12-3/TRBV12-4; d_call: -; clone_size: -; cdr3_nt: TGTGCCAGCAGTGTAGGCGGCACAAATTCACCCCTCCACTTT; cdr3_aa: CASSVGGTNSPLHF
j_call: TRBJ2-7; v_call: TRBV29-1; d_call: TRBD1; clone_size: -; cdr3_nt: TGCAGCGTTGCGGGAGACAGGGGCTCCTACGAGCAGTACTTC; cdr3_aa: CSVAGDRGSYEQYF
j_call: TRBJ2-3; v_call: TRBV6-6; d_call: -; clone_size: many; cdr3_nt: TGTGCCAGCAACTTAGGGGGCGGGAAAGATACGCAGTATTTT; cdr3_aa: CASNLGGGKDTQYF
j_call: TRBJ1-1; v_call: TRBV29-1; d_call: TRBD1; clone_size: -; cdr3_nt: TGCAGCGCCGGGACAGAGATTGAAGCTTTCTTT; cdr3_aa: CSAGTEIEAFF
j_call: TRBJ2-1; v_call: TRBV9; d_call: -; clone_size: -; cdr3_nt: TGTGCCAGCAGCGTAGCTCCGGTGGGGGGGCCATATGAGCAGTTCTTC; cdr3_aa: CASSVAPVGGPYEQFF
j_call: TRBJ2-3; v_call: TRBV7-2; d_call: -; clone_size: -; cdr3_nt: TGTGCCAGCAGCGGCTACACCATTCTCACAGATACGCAGTATTTT; cdr3_aa: CASSGYTILTDTQYF
j_call: TRBJ2-1; v_call: TRBV5-1; d_call: -; clone_size: few; cdr3_nt: TGCGCCAGCAGCCCCGGTAGAGGAACAACCTACAATGAGCAGTTCTTC; cdr3_aa: CASSPGRGTTYNEQFF
j_call: TRBJ2-5; v_call: TRBV10-3; d_call: TRBD2; clone_size: many; cdr3_nt: TGTGCCATCAGGCGCGGGGGGCCCAATGAGCAGTACTTC; cdr3_aa: CAIRRGGPNEQYF
j_call: TRBJ1-3; v_call: TRBV4-2; d_call: -; clone_size: -; cdr3_nt: TGTGCCAGCAGCCGGACAGCCAGCTCTGGAAACACCATATATTTT; cdr3_aa: CASSRTASSGNTIYF
j_call: TRBJ2-1; v_call: TRBV7-6; d_call: -; clone_size: many; cdr3_nt: TGTGCCAGCAGCTTGATACTAGGGAATGAGCAGTTCTTC; cdr3_aa: CASSLILGNEQFF
j_call: TRBJ2-1; v_call: TRBV12-3/TRBV12-4; d_call: TRBD2; clone_size: many; cdr3_nt: TGTGCCAGCAGTTTCGGTAGCGGGGGGCTCCGGTCGGATGAGCAGTTCTTC; cdr3_aa: CASSFGSGGLRSDEQFF
j_call: TRBJ1-4; v_call: TRBV7-8; d_call: -; clone_size: -; cdr3_nt: TGTGCCAGCAGCTTGGTGCCCTCTAATGAAAAACTGTTTTTT; cdr3_aa: CASSLVPSNEKLFF
j_call: TRBJ2-3; v_call: TRBV5-1; d_call: -; clone_size: -; cdr3_nt: TGCGCCAGCGGAAATAGCGGTAGCACAGATACGCAGTATTTT; cdr3_aa: CASGNSGSTDTQYF
j_call: TRBJ2-5; v_call: TRBV11-2; d_call: TRBD2; clone_size: many; cdr3_nt: TGTGCCAGCAGCTTAGGGGGAGGGTCCCAAGAGACCCAGTACTTC; cdr3_aa: CASSLGGGSQETQYF
j_call: TRBJ2-6; v_call: TRBV27; d_call: -; clone_size: few; cdr3_nt: TGTGCCAGCAGGGGAACCGGGGCCAACGTCCTGACTTTC; cdr3_aa: CASRGTGANVLTF
j_call: TRBJ1-5; v_call: TRBV6-1; d_call: TRBD1; clone_size: few; cdr3_nt: TGTGCCAGCATGGGACAGGGATCGGTTAATCAGCCCCAGCATTTT; cdr3_aa: CASMGQGSVNQPQHF
j_call: TRBJ2-3; v_call: TRBV10-2; d_call: TRBD2; clone_size: -; cdr3_nt: TGCGCCCGCAAGGGACTAGCGGGAGGACGGGGCAAACACGATACGCAGTATTTT; cdr3_aa: CARKGLAGGRGKHDTQYF
j_call: TRBJ1-2; v_call: TRBV2; d_call: TRBD1; clone_size: -; cdr3_nt: TGTGCCAGCGGGACAGTTGAGGATGGCTACACCTTC; cdr3_aa: CASGTVEDGYTF
j_call: TRBJ2-1; v_call: TRBV7-9; d_call: -; clone_size: -; cdr3_nt: TGTGCCAGCAGCAGAAGGACCACCTCGGGTGAGCAGTTCTTC; cdr3_aa: CASSRRTTSGEQFF
j_call: TRBJ2-7; v_call: TRBV25-1; d_call: TRBD1; clone_size: -; cdr3_nt: TGTGCCAGCACCCGGACAGGGGCAGCCTACGAGCAGTACTTC; cdr3_aa: CASTRTGAAYEQYF
j_call: TRBJ2-5; v_call: TRBV28; d_call: TRBD2; clone_size: few; cdr3_nt: TGTGCCAGCTTGCGTAGCGGGGGGACTTACAATGAGCAGTACTTC; cdr3_aa: CASLRSGGTYNEQYF
j_call: TRBJ2-1; v_call: TRBV3-1; d_call: -; clone_size: many; cdr3_nt: TGTGCCAGCAGCCTAGTGGGGGAAGTATACAATGAGCAGTTCTTC; cdr3_aa: CASSLVGEVYNEQFF
j_call: TRBJ1-5; v_call: TRBV20-1; d_call: -; clone_size: many; cdr3_nt: TGCAGTGCTAGTCAGCCCGTGGGCAATCAGCCCCAGCATTTT; cdr3_aa: CSASQPVGNQPQHF
j_call: TRBJ1-2; v_call: TRBV3-1; d_call: TRBD1; clone_size: -; cdr3_nt: TGTGCCAGCAGCCAAGAATGGGGACAGGGCAGATATGGCTACACCTTC; cdr3_aa: CASSQEWGQGRYGYTF
j_call: TRBJ1-1; v_call: TRBV7-2; d_call: -; clone_size: -; cdr3_nt: TGTGCCAGCAGCCCCAACCGGCCTCTTACGGGAGCTTTCTTT; cdr3_aa: CASSPNRPLTGAFF
j_call: TRBJ2-1; v_call: TRBV12-5; d_call: -; clone_size: -; cdr3_nt: TGTGCTAGTGGTTTGGTACTAGGGGTTGCCTACAATGAGCAGTTCTTC; cdr3_aa: CASGLVLGVAYNEQFF
j_call: TRBJ2-5; v_call: TRBV2; d_call: TRBD2; clone_size: few; cdr3_nt: TGTGCCAGCAGATATACTGGACTAGCGGGAAGCACGGAGACCCAGTACTTC; cdr3_aa: CASRYTGLAGSTETQYF
j_call: TRBJ2-5; v_call: TRBV12-3/TRBV12-4; d_call: TRBD2; clone_size: many; cdr3_nt: TGTGCCAGCAGACCGGGACTAGCCTGGAAGACCCAGTACTTC; cdr3_aa: CASRPGLAWKTQYF
j_call: TRBJ2-3; v_call: TRBV29-1; d_call: TRBD2; clone_size: many; cdr3_nt: TGCAGCGTTACCCAGCGGGGGAGCACAGATACGCAGTATTTT; cdr3_aa: CSVTQRGSTDTQYF
j_call: TRBJ2-1; v_call: TRBV5-1; d_call: TRBD2; clone_size: -; cdr3_nt: TGCGCCAGCAGCACGCAGACCGGGACTAGCGGCAATGAGCAGTTCTTC; cdr3_aa: CASSTQTGTSGNEQFF
j_call: TRBJ2-1; v_call: TRBV29-1; d_call: -; clone_size: -; cdr3_nt: TGCAGCGTTGTCCAGTACCTTGAGCAGTTCTTC; cdr3_aa: CSVVQYLEQFF
j_call: TRBJ2-7; v_call: TRBV27; d_call: -; clone_size: many; cdr3_nt: TGTGCCAGCACCTATGGGTACGAGCAGTACTTC; cdr3_aa: CASTYGYEQYF
j_call: TRBJ2-1; v_call: TRBV10-2; d_call: -; clone_size: -; cdr3_nt: TGCGCCAGCAGTGACCCCGACCCCAACTACAATGAGCAGTTCTTC; cdr3_aa: CASSDPDPNYNEQFF
j_call: TRBJ2-7; v_call: TRBV20-1; d_call: -; clone_size: -; cdr3_nt: TGCAGTGCTAGAGGGATGGAAAAGTACTACGAGCAGTACTTC; cdr3_aa: CSARGMEKYYEQYF
j_call: TRBJ2-3; v_call: TRBV20-1; d_call: -; clone_size: many; cdr3_nt: TGCAGTGCTAGAGGAACCACGGGAGGCACAGATACGCAGTATTTT; cdr3_aa: CSARGTTGGTDTQYF
j_call: TRBJ2-2; v_call: TRBV9; d_call: -; clone_size: few; cdr3_nt: TGTGCCAGCAGCGTGAGACAGTACACCGGGGAGCTGTTTTTT; cdr3_aa: CASSVRQYTGELFF
j_call: TRBJ2-3; v_call: TRBV7-2; d_call: -; clone_size: -; cdr3_nt: TGTCCCAGCAGCTTAGTTGCAGATACGCAGTATTTT; cdr3_aa: CPSSLVADTQYF
j_call: TRBJ2-1; v_call: TRBV4-2; d_call: -; clone_size: many; cdr3_nt: TGTGCCAGCAGCCAAGGTCCCAGCGGGCCCTACAATGAGCAGTTCTTC; cdr3_aa: CASSQGPSGPYNEQFF